This T cell receptor beta chain was captured in a study of T-cell reconstitution after alpha-beta-depleted transplantation in children. Study results and caveats: About two months after transplant, alpha-beta T cells reportedly came from several hundred expanded graft clones. Counts and diversity of T cells one year after transplant came mostly from newly produced T cells. High day-60 TCRbeta diversity in some patients came from surviving recipient T cells and thymic progenitors.

Unique molecular identifiers tagged the TCRbeta library. MiXCR, run by TCRdb on the PCR reads, gives a single entry per CDR3 protein. The sample consists of a few hundred thousand distinct CDR3 sequences, 10% to 15% of them appearing once. In its sample, this clonotype was seen a few times. No antigen is known for it. The receptor's source is a male patient younger than 18 who had a stem cell transplant for acute myeloid leukemia, so the T cells may come from the graft donor. This specimen consisted of PBMCs, mostly from graft donor cells, obtained 360 days after TCRalphabeta/CD19-depleted stem cell transplant.

The CDR3 sequence: CASSLRVPNEQFF. The DNA of the CDR3 is TGTGCCAGCAGTTTAAGAGTGCCAAATGAGCAGTTCTTC. The chain couples TRBV28 to TRBJ2-1; no clear D. Germline V gene data show CDR1 as MDHEN and CDR2 as SYDVKM. The V end was cut by 2 bases, the J end by 7 bases, with 9 bases between. The CDR3 covers 13 residues.